This T cell receptor beta chain was documented in a study of T cells in Graves' hyperthyroidism and ophthalmopathy. Study summary: Peripheral blood specimens were obtained at initial diagnosis, prior to any treatment.

Uncontrolled infection, other autoimmune disease, pregnancy or lactation barred patients from enrollment. The sample holds one count of this clonotype. Germline CDR1 and CDR2: MGHRA and YSYEKL. The CDR3 extends over 16 amino acids. Researchers took RNA transcripts and amplified the TCR beta CDR3 regions from them. The primer set for the first-round RT-PCR of the TCR CDR3 was HTBI. TCRdb reprocessed the multiplex PCR reads via MiXCR and lists one record per CDR3 protein. Found here are about 560,000 distinct CDR3 sequences, 16% of them singletons; the top ten hold around 18%. Sequencing was carried out using blood. The V and J genes are TRBV4-1 and TRBJ2-1, with 10 bases fitting TRBD2. The J call may be faulty, since TRBJ2-7 better matches the DNA end. This TCR derives from a woman aged 18-29 years with Graves' hyperthyroidism. CDR3 in amino acids: CASSPDSGGSYNEQYF. The CDR3 DNA sequence: TGCGCCAGCAGCCCCGATAGCGGGGGGTCCTACAATGAGCAGTACTTC.